This record concerns one TCR beta chain sequence. The source of the sample is a study of blood T cell repertoires in COVID-19. Study context: The United States, Italy and Spain were the sources of the acute and convalescent COVID-19 samples. Nucleic acid was either cDNA or gDNA, and it came from T cells, B-cell-depleted T cells, or PBMCs.

The authors' processing: Researchers report that nucleated cell counts were estimated from reference gene primer amplification. Produced via immunoSEQ multiplex PCR; TCRdb's table is partial and in-frame only. V, J and clone size derive from that table, while D and trimming were established from the DNA sequence. The sample yields about 240,000 clones, roughly 76% seen once. Seattle-derived patients entered the study during active infection and were followed longitudinally. CDR3 length equals 18 residues. The V end was cut by 4 bases, the J end by 4 bases, with 25 bases between. Germline-derived CDR1 and CDR2 are MGHRA and YSYEKL.

This receptor was taken from an elderly woman with COVID-19, enrolled during active disease. The sample was peripheral blood. The chain couples TRBV4-1 to TRBJ1-2, with D tentatively TRBD1 (6 bases). The CDR3 DNA reads as TGCGCCAGCAGCCCTACAGGGCAGGGAGGGCGGGCTGGCTATGGCTACACCTTC. Translation gives CASSPTGQGGRAGYGYTF.